This entry features one TCR beta chain sequence. Its antigen is as yet unknown. This specimen comes from a study of T cells in localized non-small cell lung cancer. Study-wide points: Out of the top 100 tumor clones, a median around 57 were seen in adjacent lung. With higher T cell density in blood came longer overall survival. Tumor samples were not multi-region, leaving intratumor heterogeneity unexcluded.

Data came from immunoSEQ multiplex PCR; TCRdb stores just in-frame clones and leaves some out. The table shows about 59,000 clones, with about 89% occurring only once. The source is a man aged 35 to 70 with stage I lung adenocarcinoma. The starting material was peripheral blood, obtained before any cancer treatment.

CDR3 nucleotides: TGCGCCAGCAGCCTCCACCGGGGCAGGAGCTACGAGCAGTACTTC. Its translation: CASSLHRGRSYEQYF. The chain links TRBV4-1 to TRBJ2-7, with D possibly being TRBD1 or TRBD2 (5 bases each). The germline V gene encodes CDR1 MGHRA and CDR2 YSYEKL. The CDR3 spans 15 residues. V lost 4 bases to trimming and J lost 3 bases, with 16 bases between them.